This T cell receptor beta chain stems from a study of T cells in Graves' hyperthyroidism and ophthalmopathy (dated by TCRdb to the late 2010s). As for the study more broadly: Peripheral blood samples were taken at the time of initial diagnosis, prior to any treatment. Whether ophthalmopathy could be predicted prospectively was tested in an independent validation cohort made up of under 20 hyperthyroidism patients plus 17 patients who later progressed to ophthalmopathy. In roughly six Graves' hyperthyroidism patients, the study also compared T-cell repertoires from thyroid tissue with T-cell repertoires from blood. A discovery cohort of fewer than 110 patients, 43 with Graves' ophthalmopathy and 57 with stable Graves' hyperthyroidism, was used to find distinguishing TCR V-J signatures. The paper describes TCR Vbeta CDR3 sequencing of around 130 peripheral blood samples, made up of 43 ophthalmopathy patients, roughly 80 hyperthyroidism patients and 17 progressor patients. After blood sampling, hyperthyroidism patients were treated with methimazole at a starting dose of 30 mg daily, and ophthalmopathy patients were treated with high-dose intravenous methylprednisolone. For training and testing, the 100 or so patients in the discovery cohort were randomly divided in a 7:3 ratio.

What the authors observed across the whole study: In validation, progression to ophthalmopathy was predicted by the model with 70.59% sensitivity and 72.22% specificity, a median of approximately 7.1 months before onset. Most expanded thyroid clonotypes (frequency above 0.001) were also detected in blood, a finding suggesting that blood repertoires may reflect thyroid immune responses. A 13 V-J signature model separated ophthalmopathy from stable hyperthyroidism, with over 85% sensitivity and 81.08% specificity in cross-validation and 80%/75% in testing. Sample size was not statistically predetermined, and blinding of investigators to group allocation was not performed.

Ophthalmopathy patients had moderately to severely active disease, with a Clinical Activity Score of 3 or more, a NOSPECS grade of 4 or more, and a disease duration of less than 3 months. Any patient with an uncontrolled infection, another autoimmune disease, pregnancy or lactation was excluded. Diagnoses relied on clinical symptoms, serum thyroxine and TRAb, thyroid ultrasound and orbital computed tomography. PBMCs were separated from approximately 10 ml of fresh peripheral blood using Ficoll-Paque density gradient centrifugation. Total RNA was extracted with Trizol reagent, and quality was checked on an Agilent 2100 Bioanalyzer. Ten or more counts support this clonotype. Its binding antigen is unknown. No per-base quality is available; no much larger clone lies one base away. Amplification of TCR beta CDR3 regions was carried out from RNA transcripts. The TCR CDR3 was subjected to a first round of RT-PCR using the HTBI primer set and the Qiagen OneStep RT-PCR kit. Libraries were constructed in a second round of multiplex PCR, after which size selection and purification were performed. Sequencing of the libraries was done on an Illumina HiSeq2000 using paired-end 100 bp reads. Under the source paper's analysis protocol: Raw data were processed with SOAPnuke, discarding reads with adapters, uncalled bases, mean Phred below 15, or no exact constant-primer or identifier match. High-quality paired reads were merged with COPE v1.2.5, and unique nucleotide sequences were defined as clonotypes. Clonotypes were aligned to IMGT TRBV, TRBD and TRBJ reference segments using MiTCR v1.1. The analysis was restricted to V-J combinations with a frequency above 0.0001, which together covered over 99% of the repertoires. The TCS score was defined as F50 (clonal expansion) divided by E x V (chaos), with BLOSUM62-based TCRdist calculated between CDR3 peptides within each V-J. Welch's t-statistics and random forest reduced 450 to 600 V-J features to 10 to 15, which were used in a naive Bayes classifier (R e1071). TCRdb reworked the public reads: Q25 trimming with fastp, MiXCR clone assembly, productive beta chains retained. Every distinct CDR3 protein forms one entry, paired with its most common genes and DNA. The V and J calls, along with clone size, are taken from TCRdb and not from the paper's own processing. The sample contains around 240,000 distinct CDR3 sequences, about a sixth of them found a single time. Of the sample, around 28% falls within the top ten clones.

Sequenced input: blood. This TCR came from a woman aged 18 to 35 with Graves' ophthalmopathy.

The DNA is as follows: TGTGCCAGCAGTGCCTCGAGGCAGGGCGGCTATGGCTACACCTTC. The resulting protein is CASSASRQGGYGYTF. The chain is encoded by TRBV2 joined to TRBJ1-2; 5 matching bases give a weak D call of TRBD1. Relative to germline, V is 4 bases shorter and J is 4 bases shorter, with 16 bases between their ends. There are 15 amino acids in the CDR3, from cysteine to phenylalanine inclusive. CDR3 DNA only is kept here, 45 bases in frame from base 1. Taken from the germline V gene, the CDR1 and CDR2 loops are SNHLY and FYNNEI. The CDR3 plus the reference TRBV2 and TRBJ1-2 genes for the other parts give the full variable domain: EPEVTQTPSHQVTQMGQEVILRCVPISNHLYFYWYRQILGQKVEFLVSFYNNEISEKSEIFDDQFSVERPDGSNFTLKIRSTKLEDSAMYFCASSASRQGGYGYTFGSGTRLTVV.